This TCR beta chain was recovered during a study of blood T cell repertoires in COVID-19. V lost 4 bases, J lost 6 bases, and 6 bases stayed unmatched. Germline V gene data show CDR1 as SGHRS and CDR2 as YFSETQ. The CDR3 sequence is 13 residues long. This table comes from immunoSEQ multiplex PCR, and its TCRdb copy is limited to in-frame clones, with some not included. The table has roughly 190,000 clones, roughly 84% seen once. Material for sequencing was peripheral blood. The source is a human donor with acute or convalescent COVID-19. The donor label of this sample is uncertain. The V call is TRBV5-1, the J call TRBJ1-1, with 7 bases lining up with TRBD1. The CDR3 bases are TGCGCCAGCAGCAACCGGGACAGAGCTGAAGCTTTCTTT. The encoded protein is CASSNRDRAEAFF.